These T cell receptor beta chains were read from a single sample in a study of neurological immune-mediated disorders. TCRdb itself ran the 5' RACE reads through MiXCR, one entry per CDR3 protein. The sample contains about 21,000 distinct CDR3 sequences, around 6.2% of which appear only once. Sequencing was performed on CD8+ T cells from blood. These receptor sequences come from a man aged 18 to 29 in good health. CDR3s include the opening cysteine and the closing phenylalanine or tryptophan. The order of the fields is D gene, clone size, CDR3 length, J gene, V gene, CDR3 DNA, CDR3 protein. D genes are given only for firm matches. Where a row states a size, it is once, few, many or the class of an expanded clone; other rows omit it.

D: TRBD2; size: many; length: 15; J: TRBJ2-3; V: TRBV7-2; DNA: TGTGCCAGCAGCTCCCTACTAGCGGGGGAAGATACGCAGTATTTT; CDR3: CASSSLLAGEDTQYF
D: -; size: many; length: 14; J: TRBJ2-5; V: TRBV12-3/TRBV12-4; DNA: TGTGCCAGCAGCCAAGGGGGGGGGGAAGAGACCCAGTACTTC; CDR3: CASSQGGGEETQYF
D: -; size: many; length: 15; J: TRBJ2-6; V: TRBV6-5; DNA: TGTGCCAGCAGTTACTCCCGCTCTGGGGCCAACGTCCTGACTTTC; CDR3: CASSYSRSGANVLTF
D: TRBD1; size: many; length: 17; J: TRBJ2-1; V: TRBV12-3/TRBV12-4; DNA: TGTGCCAGCAGCCCCCGAATGTCCGGGACAGGGGGTTATGAGCAGTTCTTC; CDR3: CASSPRMSGTGGYEQFF
D: TRBD1; size: many; length: 14; J: TRBJ1-1; V: TRBV4-3; DNA: TGCGCCAGCAGCCAGGAACAGGGGGACACTGAAGCTTTCTTT; CDR3: CASSQEQGDTEAFF
D: -; size: many; length: 14; J: TRBJ2-3; V: TRBV20-1; DNA: TGCAGTGCTAGAGTTTATACAGCTACAGATACGCAGTATTTT; CDR3: CSARVYTATDTQYF
D: TRBD1; size: many; length: 15; J: TRBJ2-3; V: TRBV3-1; DNA: TGTGCCAGCAGTCGCACCGGGACAGTCAGGGATACGCAGTATTTT; CDR3: CASSRTGTVRDTQYF
D: -; size: many; length: 13; J: TRBJ1-1; V: TRBV5-1; DNA: TGCGCCAGCGCCTGGGGGCTTGACACTGAAGCTTTCTTT; CDR3: CASAWGLDTEAFF
D: -; size: many; length: 18; J: TRBJ2-1; V: TRBV7-9; DNA: TGTGCCAGCAGCAATAGAGACTTGGACAGCGGTTTTTACAATGAGCAGTTCTTC; CDR3: CASSNRDLDSGFYNEQFF
D: -; size: many; length: 15; J: TRBJ2-5; V: TRBV4-3; DNA: TGCGCCAGCAGCCCGTTCTTTACCGGAGAAGAGACCCAGTACTTC; CDR3: CASSPFFTGEETQYF
D: -; size: many; length: 14; J: TRBJ2-7; V: TRBV27; DNA: TGTGCCAGCAGTTTATTCAGGAACTCCTACGAGCAGTACTTC; CDR3: CASSLFRNSYEQYF
D: TRBD1; size: many; length: 12; J: TRBJ1-1; V: TRBV10-3; DNA: TGTGCCATCAGGGGACAGGGCGATAAGACTTTCTTT; CDR3: CAIRGQGDKTFF
D: -; size: -; length: 13; J: TRBJ2-7; V: TRBV27; DNA: TGTGCCAGCAGTTTCAGAGGGGTAGCCGAGCAGTACTTC; CDR3: CASSFRGVAEQYF
D: -; size: many; length: 16; J: TRBJ1-2; V: TRBV21-1; DNA: TGTGCCAGCAGGGGACAGGGGGCAGCAGGCAGGAGGGGCTACACCTTC; CDR3: CASRGQGAAGRRGYTF
D: -; size: many; length: 14; J: TRBJ1-6; V: TRBV14; DNA: TGTGCCAGCAGCTCGCAGGGGTTGGGTTCACCCCTCCACTTT; CDR3: CASSSQGLGSPLHF
D: TRBD2; size: many; length: 15; J: TRBJ2-1; V: TRBV7-3; DNA: TGTGCCAGCACCCCCGGGGGGTCGGGATACAATGAGCAGTTCTTC; CDR3: CASTPGGSGYNEQFF
D: -; size: many; length: 11; J: TRBJ2-3; V: TRBV20-1; DNA: TGCAGTGCTTCCAAGGCAGATACGCAGTATTTT; CDR3: CSASKADTQYF
D: -; size: -; length: 13; J: TRBJ2-7; V: TRBV3-1; DNA: TGTGCCAGCAGCCAAGAGAGGAGTTACGAGCAGTACTTC; CDR3: CASSQERSYEQYF
D: -; size: many; length: 15; J: TRBJ1-2; V: TRBV25-1; DNA: TGTGCCAGCAGTGAATGGGGGGAGAACGGGTATGGCTACACCTTC; CDR3: CASSEWGENGYGYTF
D: -; size: many; length: 15; J: TRBJ2-7; V: TRBV7-8; DNA: TGTGCCAGCAGCTTAGAAACAGGTTTCTCCTACGAGCAGTACTTC; CDR3: CASSLETGFSYEQYF
D: -; size: many; length: 14; J: TRBJ1-2; V: TRBV19; DNA: TGTGCCAGTAGGGTGGCTGGGAGCAACTATGGCTACACCTTC; CDR3: CASRVAGSNYGYTF
D: -; size: many; length: 12; J: TRBJ2-7; V: TRBV7-9; DNA: TGTGCCAGCAGCCTGGTGGGCTACGAGCAGTACTTC; CDR3: CASSLVGYEQYF
D: TRBD1; size: many; length: 15; J: TRBJ2-2; V: TRBV4-1; DNA: TGCGCCAGCAGCCGCGGACAGGGGGACACCGGGGAGCTGTTTTTT; CDR3: CASSRGQGDTGELFF
D: -; size: -; length: 22; J: TRBJ1-5; V: TRBV11-3; DNA: -; CDR3: CASSFYICSASLQGSWNQPQHF
D: TRBD1; size: many; length: 14; J: TRBJ2-5; V: TRBV29-1; DNA: TGCAGCGTTGTGGGACAGGGGATTTCGGAGACCCAGTACTTC; CDR3: CSVVGQGISETQYF
D: -; size: many; length: 14; J: TRBJ1-5; V: TRBV20-1; DNA: TGCAGTGCTAGTATCTCAGGGGTGGATCAGCCCCAGCATTTT; CDR3: CSASISGVDQPQHF
D: TRBD1; size: many; length: 15; J: TRBJ2-3; V: TRBV7-9; DNA: TGTGCCAGCAGCCCGGGACAGGAAAGCACAGATACGCAGTATTTT; CDR3: CASSPGQESTDTQYF
D: -; size: many; length: 15; J: TRBJ2-7; V: TRBV20-1; DNA: TGCAGTGCTAGAGATCGAACTCACCGCTCCTACGAGCAGTACTTC; CDR3: CSARDRTHRSYEQYF
D: -; size: many; length: 18; J: TRBJ1-1; V: TRBV6-6; DNA: TGTGCCAGCAGTTACTCGATTTTTTATACGGGAGGAGACACTGAAGCTTTCTTT; CDR3: CASSYSIFYTGGDTEAFF
D: -; size: many; length: 15; J: TRBJ1-2; V: TRBV4-1; DNA: TGCGCCAGCAGCCAAAACGGCCAACCCAACTATGGCTACACCTTC; CDR3: CASSQNGQPNYGYTF
D: TRBD1; size: few; length: 16; J: TRBJ1-1; V: TRBV7-2; DNA: TGTGCCAGCAGCCCAATGGACGACAGGGTCGACACTGAAGCTTTCTTT; CDR3: CASSPMDDRVDTEAFF
D: TRBD2; size: many; length: 16; J: TRBJ2-1; V: TRBV7-6; DNA: TGTGCCAGCAGCGTGGGAACGGGGGGGCCCTACAATGAGCAGTTCTTC; CDR3: CASSVGTGGPYNEQFF
D: TRBD2; size: many; length: 19; J: TRBJ2-2; V: TRBV4-1; DNA: TGCGCCAGCAGCCAAGGGATAGCGGGGGGGCTTCAATCCCCCGGGGAGCTGTTTTTT; CDR3: CASSQGIAGGLQSPGELFF
D: -; size: many; length: 12; J: TRBJ1-1; V: TRBV20-1; DNA: TGCAGTGCCCCCGGTCACGAGGGTGAAGCTTTCTTT; CDR3: CSAPGHEGEAFF
D: -; size: many; length: 14; J: TRBJ2-3; V: TRBV29-1; DNA: TGCAGCGTAACGGGTTTGGGGAGCACAGATACGCAGTATTTT; CDR3: CSVTGLGSTDTQYF
D: -; size: many; length: 13; J: TRBJ2-7; V: TRBV29-1; DNA: TGCAGCGTTGGGGCAGGGCTGACCTACGAGCAGTACTTC; CDR3: CSVGAGLTYEQYF
D: -; size: many; length: 13; J: TRBJ2-3; V: TRBV6-5; DNA: TGTGCCAGCAGGATCGACTCCTTTTCGGGGCAGTATTTT; CDR3: CASRIDSFSGQYF
D: -; size: many; length: 16; J: TRBJ1-2; V: TRBV7-3; DNA: TGTGCCAGCAGCTTAACGCCAGAACGGTCAATCTATGGCTACACCTTC; CDR3: CASSLTPERSIYGYTF
D: -; size: many; length: 15; J: TRBJ2-7; V: TRBV6-5; DNA: TGTGCCAGCAGTTACTCTCAGGGGTCTTCCTACGAGCAGTACTTC; CDR3: CASSYSQGSSYEQYF
D: TRBD2; size: many; length: 16; J: TRBJ2-7; V: TRBV6-6; DNA: TGTGCCAGCAGTTACACACTAGCGGGGGGAAGGTACGAGCAGTACTTC; CDR3: CASSYTLAGGRYEQYF
D: -; size: many; length: 14; J: TRBJ1-4; V: TRBV20-1; DNA: TGCAGTGGCAATCCGGGAGATGGGAATGAAAAACTGTTTTTT; CDR3: CSGNPGDGNEKLFF
D: -; size: many; length: 13; J: TRBJ1-1; V: TRBV5-1; DNA: TGCGCCAGCAGCTTGTTGAAGGAAGCTGAAGCTTTCTTT; CDR3: CASSLLKEAEAFF
D: -; size: -; length: 13; J: TRBJ1-5; V: TRBV29-1; DNA: TGCAGCGTACAGGGTGATAGCAATCAGCCCCAGCATTTT; CDR3: CSVQGDSNQPQHF
D: -; size: many; length: 17; J: TRBJ2-1; V: TRBV7-2; DNA: TGTGCCAGCAGCTTAGTCTTGGAGAAGGCTTCCTACAATGAGCAGTTCTTC; CDR3: CASSLVLEKASYNEQFF
D: -; size: many; length: 13; J: TRBJ2-3; V: TRBV5-1; DNA: TGCGCCAGCCGCCCCGGGCCTACAGATACGCAGTATTTT; CDR3: CASRPGPTDTQYF
D: TRBD1; size: few; length: 15; J: TRBJ2-2; V: TRBV3-1; DNA: TGTGCCAGCAGCCAAGTGCAGGGGGCGGCCGGGGAGCTGTTTTTT; CDR3: CASSQVQGAAGELFF
D: -; size: many; length: 15; J: TRBJ1-1; V: TRBV6-5; DNA: TGTGCCAGCAGTTACTCGAGCAGGTTGAACACTGAAGCTTTCTTT; CDR3: CASSYSSRLNTEAFF
D: TRBD1; size: many; length: 16; J: TRBJ1-2; V: TRBV5-6; DNA: TGTGCCAGCAGCTTGGAATGGACAGGGTTTGTGGGAGGCTACACCTTC; CDR3: CASSLEWTGFVGGYTF
D: TRBD1; size: many; length: 16; J: TRBJ1-2; V: TRBV4-1; DNA: TGCGCCAGCAGCCAAGACCGGACAGGTTTTAAAATGAACTCCACCTTC; CDR3: CASSQDRTGFKMNSTF
D: -; size: many; length: 15; J: TRBJ1-1; V: TRBV5-6; DNA: TGTGCCAGCAGCTCGGGGCACTTACGGGGGACTGAAGCTTTCTTT; CDR3: CASSSGHLRGTEAFF
D: -; size: many; length: 15; J: TRBJ2-7; V: TRBV6-5; DNA: TGTGCCAGCAGTTACCTCGGGACCGACGGCTACGAGCAGTACTTC; CDR3: CASSYLGTDGYEQYF